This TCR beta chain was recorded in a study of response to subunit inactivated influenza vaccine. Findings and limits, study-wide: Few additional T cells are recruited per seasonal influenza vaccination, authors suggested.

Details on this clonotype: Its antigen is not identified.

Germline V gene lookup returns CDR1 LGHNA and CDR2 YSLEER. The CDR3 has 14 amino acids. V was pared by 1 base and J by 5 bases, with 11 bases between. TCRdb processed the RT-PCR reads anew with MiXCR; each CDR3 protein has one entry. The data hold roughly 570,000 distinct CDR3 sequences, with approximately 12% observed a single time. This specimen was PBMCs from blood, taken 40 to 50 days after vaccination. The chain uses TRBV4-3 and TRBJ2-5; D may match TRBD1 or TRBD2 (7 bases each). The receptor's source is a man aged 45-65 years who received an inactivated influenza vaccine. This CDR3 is CASSQGQGGETQYF. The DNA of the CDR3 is TGCGCCAGCAGCCAAGGGCAGGGGGGGGAGACCCAGTACTTC.